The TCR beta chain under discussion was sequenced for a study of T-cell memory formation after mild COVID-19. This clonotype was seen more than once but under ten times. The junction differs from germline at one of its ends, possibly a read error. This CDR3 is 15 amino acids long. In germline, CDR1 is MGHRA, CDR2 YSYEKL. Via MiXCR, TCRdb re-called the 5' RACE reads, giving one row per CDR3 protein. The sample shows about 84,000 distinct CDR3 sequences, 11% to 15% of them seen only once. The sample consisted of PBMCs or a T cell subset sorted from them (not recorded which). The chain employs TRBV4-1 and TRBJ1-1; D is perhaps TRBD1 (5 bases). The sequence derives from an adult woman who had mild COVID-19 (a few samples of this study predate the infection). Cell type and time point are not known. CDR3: CASSQEGVMKTEAFF. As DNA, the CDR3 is TGCGCCAGCAGCCAAGAGGGGGTAATGAAGACTGAAGCTTTCTTT.